These T cell receptor beta chains were read from a single sample in a study of cytomegalovirus exposure and HLA in healthy donors. Clones were read by immunoSEQ multiplex PCR, and TCRdb kept only the in-frame ones, dropping some. The sample consists of 110,000 or so clones, 86% of them appearing once. The source material was PBMCs. Every receptor here comes from a man aged 18 to 30 in good health and CMV-seronegative. CDR3s include the opening cysteine and the closing phenylalanine or tryptophan. The order of the fields is J gene, D gene, V gene, clone size, CDR3 protein, CDR3 DNA. D genes are given only for firm matches. The size of a clone is reported for some rows only, either as once, few or many, or as a class for expanded clones.

>TRBJ1-1|TRBD1|TRBV2|NA
CASSEDRGYTEAFF
TGTGCCAGCAGTGAGGACAGGGGTTACACTGAAGCTTTCTTT
>TRBJ2-2|TRBD2|TRBV12-5|once
CASGLVGGLAGFNTGELFF
TGTGCTAGTGGTTTGGTAGGGGGACTAGCGGGATTTAACACCGGGGAGCTGTTTTTT
>TRBJ1-2|TRBD1|TRBV5-5|few
CASSLAGTGGMSTYGYTF
TGTGCCAGCAGCTTGGCTGGGACAGGGGGCATGTCAACCTATGGCTACACCTTC
>TRBJ2-1|NA|TRBV7-9|NA
CASSLAVRYREQYNEQFF
TGTGCCAGCAGCTTAGCGGTACGGTACAGGGAACAGTACAATGAGCAGTTCTTC
>TRBJ1-3|NA|TRBV21-1|NA
CASSKEGRAGNTIYF
TGTGCCAGCAGCAAAGAGGGCAGGGCTGGAAACACCATATATTTT
>TRBJ2-7|TRBD1|TRBV30|NA
CAWKLSGQGYDEQYF
TGTGCCTGGAAACTCTCGGGACAGGGGTACGACGAGCAGTACTTC
>TRBJ1-6|NA|TRBV2|NA
CASSGNRANSPLHF
TGTGCCAGCAGTGGGAACAGGGCCAATTCACCCCTCCACTTT
>TRBJ2-7|NA|TRBV6-5|NA
CASSSAGSSYEQYF
TGTGCCAGCAGCTCGGCGGGTAGCTCCTACGAGCAGTACTTC
>TRBJ1-5|NA|TRBV5-6|NA
CASSIGEQPQHF
TGTGCCAGCAGCATAGGGGAACAGCCCCAGCATTTT
>TRBJ1-2|NA|TRBV5-1|NA
CASSPKAGVGYTF
TGCGCCAGCAGCCCCAAGGCGGGGGTCGGCTACACCTTC
>TRBJ1-2|NA|TRBV6-5|NA
CASSAEGLANYGYTF
TGTGCCAGCAGTGCCGAGGGTCTAGCTAACTATGGCTACACCTTC
>TRBJ2-3|TRBD1|TRBV5-1|NA
CASSLKSGSQGADTQYF
TGCGCCAGCAGCTTGAAATCCGGGTCCCAGGGGGCAGATACGCAGTATTTT
>TRBJ1-4|TRBD1|TRBV9|NA
CASSVGTGITNEKLFF
TGTGCCAGCAGCGTGGGGACAGGGATCACTAATGAAAAACTGTTTTTT
>TRBJ1-1|NA|TRBV5-6|NA
CASTLGPRDTEAFF
TGTGCCAGCACCCTGGGGCCCCGGGACACTGAAGCTTTCTTT
>TRBJ2-7|TRBD1|TRBV7-9|NA
CASSLGQGSSYEQYF
TGTGCCAGCAGCTTAGGACAGGGGAGCTCCTACGAGCAGTACTTC
>TRBJ1-2|TRBD1|TRBV27|NA
CASSLSTGGPDGYTF
TGTGCCAGCAGTTTATCAACAGGGGGGCCTGATGGCTACACCTTC
>TRBJ1-5|NA|TRBV19|NA
CASSIGQRVNSNQPQHF
TGTGCCAGTAGTATAGGGCAGCGAGTAAATAGCAATCAGCCCCAGCATTTT
>TRBJ1-5|TRBD1|TRBV5-5|NA
CASSWEQGAHQPQHF
TGTGCCAGCAGCTGGGAACAGGGGGCCCATCAGCCCCAGCATTTT
>TRBJ2-7|TRBD2|TRBV4-2|NA
CASSQDGTSGSYEQYF
TGTGCCAGCAGCCAAGATGGGACTAGCGGGAGCTACGAGCAGTACTTC
>TRBJ2-2|TRBD2|TRBV11-2|NA
CASSFDAGGSIHNTGELFF
TGTGCCAGCAGCTTCGATGCGGGAGGGTCAATCCATAACACCGGGGAGCTGTTTTTT
>TRBJ1-2|TRBD1|TRBV14|NA
CASSQGTGAYGYTF
TGTGCCAGCAGCCAAGGGACAGGGGCCTATGGCTACACCTTC
>TRBJ1-1|NA|TRBV19|few
CASSIARGNTEAFF
TGTGCCAGTAGTATAGCGCGAGGGAACACTGAAGCTTTCTTT
>TRBJ2-3|NA|TRBV19|NA
CASSTSSRDTQYF
TGTGCCAGTAGTACCTCGAGCCGGGATACGCAGTATTTT
>TRBJ1-2|TRBD1|TRBV9|NA
CASSGNRGHNGYTF
TGTGCCAGCAGCGGAAACAGGGGGCACAATGGCTACACCTTC
>TRBJ2-3|TRBD2|TRBV5-6|NA
CASSGRVGGPADTQYF
TGTGCCAGCAGCGGGCGGGTGGGAGGGCCGGCAGATACGCAGTATTTT
>TRBJ2-1|NA|TRBV6-6|NA
CASSPGARVTYNEQFF
TGTGCCAGCAGCCCCGGAGCCCGTGTAACCTACAATGAGCAGTTCTTC
>TRBJ2-7|TRBD1|TRBV27|NA
CASSPRGLYEQYF
TGTGCCAGCAGTCCCAGGGGGCTCTACGAGCAGTACTTC
>TRBJ2-1|NA|TRBV27|NA
CASRIYESSYNEQFF
TGTGCCAGCAGGATCTATGAGAGCTCCTACAATGAGCAGTTCTTC
>TRBJ2-5|NA|TRBV18|NA
CASSPTPSQETQYF
TGTGCCAGCTCACCGACTCCCTCGCAAGAGACCCAGTACTTC
>TRBJ2-2|NA|TRBV19|NA
CASTAVPGELFF
TGTGCCAGTACCGCAGTTCCCGGGGAGCTGTTTTTT
>TRBJ2-7|NA|TRBV4-1|few
CASSQESMYEQYF
TGCGCCAGCAGCCAAGAGTCAATGTACGAGCAGTACTTC
>TRBJ2-7|TRBD2|TRBV19|few
CASSSGGAPYEQYF
TGTGCCAGTAGTAGCGGGGGGGCCCCCTACGAGCAGTACTTC
>TRBJ1-5|TRBD1|TRBV4-2|NA
CASSQARTGLQPQHF
TGTGCCAGCAGCCAGGCCCGGACAGGGCTTCAGCCCCAGCATTTT
>TRBJ1-2|NA|TRBV12-5|NA
CASRPNYGYTF
TGTGCTAGTCGTCCTAACTATGGCTACACCTTC
>TRBJ2-2|TRBD1|TRBV5-1|NA
CASSGTGNTGELFF
TGCGCCAGCAGCGGGACAGGGAACACCGGGGAGCTGTTTTTT
>TRBJ2-6|NA|TRBV15|NA
CATSSQATGFSGANVLTF
TGTGCCACCAGCAGTCAAGCAACAGGATTCTCTGGGGCCAACGTCCTGACTTTC
>TRBJ2-7|NA|TRBV5-1|NA
CASREAPVRNYEQYF
TGCGCCAGCAGAGAGGCCCCGGTCAGAAATTACGAGCAGTACTTC
>TRBJ2-7|TRBD2|TRBV15|NA
CATSRDLGFGGSSYEQYF
TGTGCCACCAGCAGAGATTTGGGTTTCGGCGGGAGCTCCTACGAGCAGTACTTC
>TRBJ2-1|NA|TRBV5-1|NA
CASSLGGNEQFF
TGCGCCAGCAGCTTGGGCGGGAATGAGCAGTTCTTC
>TRBJ2-1|NA|TRBV9|NA
CASSVGALSYNEQFF
TGTGCCAGCAGCGTAGGGGCGCTTTCCTACAATGAGCAGTTCTTC
>TRBJ1-2|NA|TRBV6-1|NA
CASSTQDTSFYGYTF
TGTGCCAGCAGCACTCAGGACACATCTTTCTATGGCTACACCTTC
>TRBJ2-1|NA|TRBV2|few
CASSETFGNEQFF
TGTGCCAGCAGTGAAACGTTCGGTAATGAGCAGTTCTTC
>TRBJ2-1|NA|TRBV18|NA
CASSEDRDTAYNEQFF
TGTGCCAGCTCAGAAGACCGGGACACCGCCTACAATGAGCAGTTCTTC
>TRBJ1-4|NA|TRBV30|NA
CAWSSGVSNEKLFF
TGTGCCTGGAGTTCCGGGGTTTCTAATGAAAAACTGTTTTTT
>TRBJ1-4|TRBD1|TRBV9|NA
CASSSQGANEKLFF
TGTGCCAGCAGCTCACAGGGGGCGAACGAAAAACTGTTTTTT
>TRBJ1-6|NA|TRBV6-1|NA
CASSEGAGWSYSPLHF
TGTGCCAGCAGTGAAGGGGCAGGGTGGTCTTATTCACCCCTCCACTTT
>TRBJ1-3|NA|TRBV25-1|NA
CASSDHSYSGNTIYF
TGTGCCAGCAGTGATCACAGCTACTCTGGAAACACCATATATTTT
>TRBJ2-4|NA|TRBV5-6|NA
CASSSRGTPVAKNIQYF
TGTGCCAGCAGCTCCCGCGGGACCCCTGTAGCCAAAAACATTCAGTACTTC
>TRBJ1-2|TRBD1|TRBV6-5|NA
CASSRQGSGYTF
TGTGCCAGCAGTCGACAGGGGTCTGGCTACACCTTC
>TRBJ2-2|NA|TRBV7-8|few
CASSFYRAAGELFF
TGTGCCAGCAGCTTTTACAGGGCAGCCGGGGAGCTGTTTTTT
>TRBJ2-1|TRBD2|TRBV5-1|NA
CASSSTSGTYNEQFF
TGCGCCAGCAGCTCGACTAGCGGGACCTACAATGAGCAGTTCTTC
>TRBJ1-1|TRBD1|TRBV4-2|NA
CASSQYPTGTGMNTEAFF
TGTGCCAGCAGCCAATACCCGACCGGGACAGGGATGAACACTGAAGCTTTCTTT
>TRBJ1-3|NA|TRBV19|NA
CASSIQGGSGNTIYF
TGTGCCAGTAGTATTCAGGGCGGCTCTGGAAACACCATATATTTT
>TRBJ1-1|NA|TRBV30|NA
CAWSGREAAEAFF
TGTGCCTGGAGTGGCAGGGAGGCGGCTGAAGCTTTCTTT
>TRBJ2-3|TRBD2|TRBV5-1|NA
CASSFGSGGTDTQYF
TGCGCCAGCAGCTTCGGGAGCGGGGGCACAGATACGCAGTATTTT
>TRBJ1-4|NA|TRBV4-1|NA
CASSQDPGAGEKLFF
TGCGCCAGCAGCCAAGATCCAGGGGCGGGTGAAAAACTGTTTTTT